This TCR beta chain was captured in a study of T-cell memory formation after mild COVID-19. This clonotype was recorded at least ten times. The antigen remains undetermined. Via MiXCR, TCRdb re-called the 5' RACE reads, giving one row per CDR3 protein. In the table there are roughly 400,000 distinct CDR3 sequences, about 24% of which are singletons. Broader study findings: Cross-reactive memory seemingly joined, as some responding clones were found in pre-infection memory. From day 15 to 85, contracting clones were balanced between CD4 and CD8, whereas later expanders leaned toward CD4+. A second wave of clones peaked on day 37, and their SARS-CoV-2 specificity went unconfirmed. Clones which contracted sat mainly in CM and EM if CD4+, and in EMRA if CD8+.

The sequencing input was PBMCs or a T cell subset sorted from them (not recorded which). This sequence originates from an adult woman who had mild COVID-19 (a few samples of this study predate the infection). Cell type and time point are not known.

Written as DNA, the CDR3 is TGTGCCAGTAGACCGACAGGATCGGAGACCGGGGAGCTGTTTTTT. It yields the protein CASRPTGSETGELFF. The chain employs TRBV19 and TRBJ2-2, with TRBD1 as a possible D gene (6 bases). Germline V gene data show CDR1 as LNHDA and CDR2 as SQIVND (reference sequence). This CDR3 region has 15 residues. Trimming left V 6 bases short and J 5 bases short, with 16 bases between.